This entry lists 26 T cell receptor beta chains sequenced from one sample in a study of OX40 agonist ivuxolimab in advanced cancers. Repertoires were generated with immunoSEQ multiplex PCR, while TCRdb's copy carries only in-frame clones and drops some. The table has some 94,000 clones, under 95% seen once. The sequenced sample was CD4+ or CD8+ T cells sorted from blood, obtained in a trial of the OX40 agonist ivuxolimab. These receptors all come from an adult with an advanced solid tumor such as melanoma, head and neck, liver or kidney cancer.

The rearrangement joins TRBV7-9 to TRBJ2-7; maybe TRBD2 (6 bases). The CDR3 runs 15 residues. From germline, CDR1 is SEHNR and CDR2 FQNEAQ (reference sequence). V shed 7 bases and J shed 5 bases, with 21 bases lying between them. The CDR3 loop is CASTDSGSPGDEQYF. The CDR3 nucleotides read TGTGCCAGCACTGACTCGGGAAGCCCGGGGGACGAGCAGTACTTC.

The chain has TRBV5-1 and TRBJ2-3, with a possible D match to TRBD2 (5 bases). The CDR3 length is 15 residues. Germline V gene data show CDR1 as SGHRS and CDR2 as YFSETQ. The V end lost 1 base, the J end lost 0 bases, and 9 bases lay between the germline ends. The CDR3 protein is CASSLMGGSTDTQYF. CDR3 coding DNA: TGCGCCAGCAGCTTGATGGGCGGGAGCACAGATACGCAGTATTTT.

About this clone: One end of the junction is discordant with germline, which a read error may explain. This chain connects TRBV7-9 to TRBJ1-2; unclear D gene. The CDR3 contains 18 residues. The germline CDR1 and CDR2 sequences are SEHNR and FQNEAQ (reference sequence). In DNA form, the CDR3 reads TGCGCCAGCAGCCAGATTGCCTCGACTTGGCAGGCTAACTATGGCTACACCTTC. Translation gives CASSQIASTWQANYGYTF.

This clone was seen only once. The DNA for the CDR3 is TGTGCCAGCAGCTTAAGCGGGAGCTTAGAGACCCAGTACTTC. Protein product: CASSLSGSLETQYF. V usage is TRBV7-2 and J usage is TRBJ2-5; the match to TRBD2 covers 8 bases. The V gene's germline CDR1 is SGHTA and CDR2 FQGNSA. The CDR3 has 14 amino acids. V lost 2 bases, J lost 4 bases, and 3 bases stayed unmatched.

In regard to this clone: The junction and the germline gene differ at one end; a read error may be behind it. The CDR3: CAWSVGFNRPQHF. CDR3 nucleotide sequence: TGTGCCTGGAGTGTAGGGTTCAATCGGCCCCAGCATTTT. V usage is TRBV30 and J usage is TRBJ1-5; D not certain. The CDR3 is 13 residues long. Germline CDR1 GTSNPN, CDR2 SVGIG (reference sequence).

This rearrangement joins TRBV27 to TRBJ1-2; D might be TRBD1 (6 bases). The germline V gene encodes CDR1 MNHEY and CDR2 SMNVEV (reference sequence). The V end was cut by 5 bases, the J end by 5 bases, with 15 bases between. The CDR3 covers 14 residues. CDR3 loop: CASSLDRFSYGYTF. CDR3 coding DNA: TGTGCCAGCAGTCTCGACAGGTTCTCTTATGGCTACACCTTC.

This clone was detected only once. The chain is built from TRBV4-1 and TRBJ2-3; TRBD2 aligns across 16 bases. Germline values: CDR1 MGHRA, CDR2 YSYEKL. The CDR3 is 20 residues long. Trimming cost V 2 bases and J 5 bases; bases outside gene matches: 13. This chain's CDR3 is CASSQPPGTSGRARIDTQYF. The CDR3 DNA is TGCGCCAGCAGCCAACCACCCGGGACTAGCGGGAGGGCCCGTATAGATACGCAGTATTTT.

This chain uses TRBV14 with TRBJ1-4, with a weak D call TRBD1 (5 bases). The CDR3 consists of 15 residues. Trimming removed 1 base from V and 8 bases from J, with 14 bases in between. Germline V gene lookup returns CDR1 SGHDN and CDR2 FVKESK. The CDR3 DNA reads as TGTGCCAGCAGCCAAGCCCAGGGACGACTGGAAAAACTGTTTTTT. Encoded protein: CASSQAQGRLEKLFF.

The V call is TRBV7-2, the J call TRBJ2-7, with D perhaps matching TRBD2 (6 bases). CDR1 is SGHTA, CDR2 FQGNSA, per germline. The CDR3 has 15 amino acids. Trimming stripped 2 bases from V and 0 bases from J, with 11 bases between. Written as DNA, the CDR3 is TGTGCCAGCAGCTTAAGCTCGGGAGTCTCCTACGAGCAGTACTTC. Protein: CASSLSSGVSYEQYF.

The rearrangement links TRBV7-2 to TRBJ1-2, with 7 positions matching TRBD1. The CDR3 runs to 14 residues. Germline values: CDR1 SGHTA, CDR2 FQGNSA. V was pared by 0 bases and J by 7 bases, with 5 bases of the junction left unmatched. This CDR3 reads CASSLAPQGGGYTF. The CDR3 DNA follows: TGTGCCAGCAGCTTAGCCCCTCAGGGGGGTGGCTACACCTTC.

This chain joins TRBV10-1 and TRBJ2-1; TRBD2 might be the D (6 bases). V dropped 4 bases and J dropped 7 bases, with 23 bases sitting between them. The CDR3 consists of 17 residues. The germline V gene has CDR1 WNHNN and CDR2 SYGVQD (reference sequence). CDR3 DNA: TGCGCCAGCAGTGGGGGTGGAGGGCTGCGGGTGAGGAATGAGCAGTTCTTC. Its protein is CASSGGGGLRVRNEQFF.

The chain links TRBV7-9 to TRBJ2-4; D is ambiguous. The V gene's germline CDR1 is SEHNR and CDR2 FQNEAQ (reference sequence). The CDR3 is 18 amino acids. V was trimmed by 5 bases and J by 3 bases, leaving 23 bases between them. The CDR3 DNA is TGTGCCAGCAGCCCCGCTCCGATTAGCAGTTTGGGCAAAAACATTCAGTACTTC. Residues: CASSPAPISSLGKNIQYF.

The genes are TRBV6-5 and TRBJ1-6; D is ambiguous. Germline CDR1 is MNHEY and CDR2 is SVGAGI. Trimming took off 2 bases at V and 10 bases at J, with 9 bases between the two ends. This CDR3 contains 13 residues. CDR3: CASSYGVSSPLHF. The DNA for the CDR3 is TGTGCCAGCAGTTACGGGGTTAGCTCACCCCTCCACTTT.

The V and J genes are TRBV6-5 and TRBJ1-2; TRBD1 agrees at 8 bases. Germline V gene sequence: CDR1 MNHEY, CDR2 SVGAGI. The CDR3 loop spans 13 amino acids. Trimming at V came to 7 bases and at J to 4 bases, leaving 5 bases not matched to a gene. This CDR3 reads CASTRTGSYGYTF. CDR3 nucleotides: TGTGCCAGCACCAGGACAGGGAGCTATGGCTACACCTTC.

The CDR3 loop reads CASSQGVLGQRDEKLFF. CDR3 DNA sequence: TGTGCCAGCAGCCAAGGGGTCCTGGGACAGCGGGATGAAAAACTGTTTTTT. The chain uses TRBV4-2 and TRBJ1-4, with 7 bases that match TRBD1. Trimming took 1 base from V and 6 from J; bases not matched to a gene: 11. The germline V gene encodes CDR1 LGHNA and CDR2 YNFKEQ. The CDR3 covers 17 residues.

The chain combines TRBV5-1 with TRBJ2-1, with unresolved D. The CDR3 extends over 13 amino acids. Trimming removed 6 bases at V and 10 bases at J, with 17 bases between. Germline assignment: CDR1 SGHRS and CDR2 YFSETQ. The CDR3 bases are TGCGCCAGCACCCTACCGTCAATAGGGGAGCAGTTCTTC. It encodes CASTLPSIGEQFF.

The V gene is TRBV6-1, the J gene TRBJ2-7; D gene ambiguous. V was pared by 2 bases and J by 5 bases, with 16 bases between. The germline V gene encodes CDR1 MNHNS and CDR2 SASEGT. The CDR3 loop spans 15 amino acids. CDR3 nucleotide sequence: TGTGCCAGCAGTGAAAGGGTTGGGTCGGCGGACGAGCAGTACTTC. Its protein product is CASSERVGSADEQYF.

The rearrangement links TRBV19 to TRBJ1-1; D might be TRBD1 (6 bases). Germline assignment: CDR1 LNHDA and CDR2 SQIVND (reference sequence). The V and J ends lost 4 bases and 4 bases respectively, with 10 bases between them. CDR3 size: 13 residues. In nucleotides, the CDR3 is TGTGCCAGTAGTACTTTAGGGGGCACTGAAGCTTTCTTT. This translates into CASSTLGGTEAFF.

Here the CDR3 reads CASSYSPRGVSEQFF. The CDR3 bases are TGTGCCAGCAGTTACTCTCCTAGGGGGGTCTCTGAGCAGTTCTTC. The chain is built from TRBV6-6 and TRBJ2-1; D may match TRBD1 or TRBD2 (6 bases each). V lost 0 bases and J lost 9, with 15 bases in between. CDR1 MNHNY and CDR2 SVGAGI come from the germline V gene (reference sequence). This CDR3 comprises 15 residues.

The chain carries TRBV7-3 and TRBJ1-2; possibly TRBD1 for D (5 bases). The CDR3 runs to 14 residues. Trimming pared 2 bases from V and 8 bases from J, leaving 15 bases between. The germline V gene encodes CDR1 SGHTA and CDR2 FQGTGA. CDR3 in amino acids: CASSLGGSKGGYTF. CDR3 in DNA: TGTGCCAGCAGCTTAGGCGGGTCAAAGGGGGGCTACACCTTC.

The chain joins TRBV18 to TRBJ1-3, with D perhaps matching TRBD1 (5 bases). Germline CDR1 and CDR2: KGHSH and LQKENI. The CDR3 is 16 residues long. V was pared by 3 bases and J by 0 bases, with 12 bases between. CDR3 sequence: CASSPSGVRSGNTIYF. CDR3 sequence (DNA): TGTGCCAGCTCACCGTCGGGGGTGCGCTCTGGAAACACCATATATTTT.

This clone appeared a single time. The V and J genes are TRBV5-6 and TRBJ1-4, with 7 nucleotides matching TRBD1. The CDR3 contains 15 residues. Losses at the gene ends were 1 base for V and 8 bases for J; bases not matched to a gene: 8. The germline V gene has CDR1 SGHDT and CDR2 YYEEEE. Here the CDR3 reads CASSLMTGLLEKLFF. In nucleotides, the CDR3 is TGTGCCAGCAGCTTGATGACAGGGCTCTTGGAAAAACTGTTTTTT.

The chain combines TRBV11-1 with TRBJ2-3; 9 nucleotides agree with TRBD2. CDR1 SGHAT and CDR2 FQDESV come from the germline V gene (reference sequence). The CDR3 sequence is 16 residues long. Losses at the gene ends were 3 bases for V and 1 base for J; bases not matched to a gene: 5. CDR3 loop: CASSFSGSLGTDTQYF. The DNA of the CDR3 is TGTGCCAGCAGCTTTAGCGGGAGCCTGGGCACAGATACGCAGTATTTT.

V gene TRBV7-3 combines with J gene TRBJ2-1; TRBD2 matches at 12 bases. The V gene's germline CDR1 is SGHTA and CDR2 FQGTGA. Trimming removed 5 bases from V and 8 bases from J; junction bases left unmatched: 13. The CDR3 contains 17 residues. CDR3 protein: CASSAALAGGPVDEQFF. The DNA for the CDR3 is TGTGCCAGCAGCGCCGCCCTAGCGGGAGGGCCGGTTGATGAGCAGTTCTTC.

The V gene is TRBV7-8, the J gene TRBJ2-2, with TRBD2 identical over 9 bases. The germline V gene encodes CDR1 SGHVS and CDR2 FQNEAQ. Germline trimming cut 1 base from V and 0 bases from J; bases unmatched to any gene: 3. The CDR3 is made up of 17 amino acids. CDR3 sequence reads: CASSLVASGANTGELFF. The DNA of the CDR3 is TGTGCCAGCAGCTTAGTAGCTAGCGGGGCGAACACCGGGGAGCTGTTTTTT.

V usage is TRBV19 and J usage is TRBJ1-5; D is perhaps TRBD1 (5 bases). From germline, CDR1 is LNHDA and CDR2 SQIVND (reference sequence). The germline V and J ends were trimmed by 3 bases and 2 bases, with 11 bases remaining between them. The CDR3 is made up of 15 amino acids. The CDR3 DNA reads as TGTGCCAGTAGTATCACGGGGGGGGGCAATCAGCCCCAGCATTTT. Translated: CASSITGGGNQPQHF.